This is a list of T cell receptor beta chains from one sample in a study of regulatory T cells in long-lasting Graves disease. TCRdb re-called the multiplex PCR reads through MiXCR, storing one row per CDR3 protein. Of approximately 400,000 distinct CDR3 sequences in the sample, just under 15% were seen once. This sample was also put to use in a study of T cells in Graves' hyperthyroidism and ophthalmopathy.

Material: peripheral blood mononuclear cells (PBMCs), obtained at new diagnosis, from a patient treated with antithyroid drugs. The origin of the receptors is a woman aged 30 to 39 with Graves disease. Both conserved end residues are part of each CDR3. A D gene is named only where the DNA matches it firmly. A clone size is listed for some rows: how often the clone was seen (once, few, many), or a class if it is expanded.

TRBV5-4	.	few	TRBJ2-5	CASSPPGGFQETQYF	TGTGCCAGCAGCCCCCCTGGAGGATTCCAAGAGACCCAGTACTTC
TRBV7-9	.	few	TRBJ2-1	CASSLERLGGGNEQFF	TGTGCCAGCAGCTTAGAAAGGTTAGGGGGGGGTAATGAGCAGTTCTTC
TRBV13	TRBD2	many	TRBJ2-7	CASSLGTSGRARQYF	TGTGCCAGCAGCTTAGGGACTAGCGGGAGGGCCAGGCAGTACTTC
TRBV24-1	TRBD2	.	TRBJ2-1	CATSDPTGTSGRAGHEQFF	TGTGCCACCAGCGATCCAACTGGGACTAGCGGGAGGGCCGGTCATGAGCAGTTCTTC
TRBV4-1	.	few	TRBJ2-7	CASSQVEGAAYEQYF	TGCGCCAGCAGCCAAGTTGAAGGGGCGGCCTACGAGCAGTACTTC
TRBV28	.	.	TRBJ2-1	CASSLHFRDNEQFF	TGTGCCAGCAGTTTACACTTCCGGGACAATGAGCAGTTCTTC
TRBV18	TRBD1	.	TRBJ2-7	CASLARLPGQDSYEQYF	TGTGCCAGCCTAGCCCGCCTCCCGGGACAGGACTCCTACGAGCAGTACTTC
TRBV28	.	few	TRBJ2-1	CASSFLWRQHNVGQFF	TGTGCCAGCAGTTTTCTCTGGCGGCAGCACAATGTTGGGCAGTTCTTC
TRBV19	TRBD1	many	TRBJ2-3	CASSIRNRQGGTDTQYF	TGTGCCAGTAGTATCCGGAACAGACAGGGAGGCACAGATACGCAGTATTTT
TRBV12-3/TRBV12-4	.	many	TRBJ1-4	CASTHSSGATNEKLFF	TGTGCCAGCACCCACAGTTCGGGTGCAACTAATGAAAAACTGTTTTTT
TRBV12-3/TRBV12-4	.	many	TRBJ1-4	CASSLEGSREKLFF	TGTGCCAGCAGTTTAGAGGGTTCAAGGGAAAAACTGTTTTTT
TRBV6-2/TRBV6-3	.	.	TRBJ2-3	CASGRPGIEGADTQYF	TGTGCCAGCGGAAGGCCCGGGATCGAGGGGGCAGATACGCAGTATTTT
TRBV20-1	TRBD2	many	TRBJ2-5	CSARVPFLAGGQETQYF	TGCAGTGCTAGAGTCCCCTTCCTAGCGGGAGGACAAGAGACCCAGTACTTC
TRBV10-2	TRBD2	.	TRBJ2-3	CATSRTSGYTDTQYF	TGCGCCACCTCCCGAACTAGCGGATACACAGATACGCAGTATTTT
TRBV20-1	TRBD2	.	TRBJ2-3	CSATHSGRAETDTQYF	TGCAGTGCTACTCATAGCGGGAGGGCCGAGACAGATACGCAGTATTTT
TRBV5-1	TRBD2	.	TRBJ2-1	CASSLGVSGRGTRQFF	TGCGCCAGCAGCTTGGGCGTTAGCGGGAGGGGGACACGGCAGTTCTTC
TRBV7-6	TRBD2	few	TRBJ2-1	CASSFLAGENYNEQFF	TGTGCCAGCAGCTTCCTAGCGGGAGAGAACTACAATGAGCAGTTCTTC
TRBV11-2	.	many	TRBJ2-3	CASSLESVDTQYF	TGTGCCAGCAGCTTAGAGAGTGTGGATACGCAGTATTTT
TRBV6-2/TRBV6-3	.	few	TRBJ1-2	CASSPQTGTFGYTF	TGTGCCAGCAGTCCCCAGACAGGCACCTTTGGCTACACCTTC
TRBV10-3	TRBD1	few	TRBJ1-1	CAIIGQGASEAFF	TGTGCCATCATTGGGCAGGGGGCGTCTGAAGCTTTCTTT
TRBV30	TRBD2	.	TRBJ2-5	CAWSVVVLAGGETQYF	TGTGCCTGGAGTGTAGTCGTACTAGCGGGAGGAGAGACCCAGTACTTC
TRBV12-3/TRBV12-4	TRBD2	once	TRBJ2-3	CASSPSGGLVDTQYF	TGTGCCAGCAGTCCCTCGGGAGGCCTGGTGGATACGCAGTATTTT
TRBV30	.	many	TRBJ2-3	CAWSLGEFTDTQYF	TGTGCCTGGTCCTTAGGAGAATTCACAGATACGCAGTATTTT
TRBV6-2/TRBV6-3	TRBD2	many	TRBJ2-7	CASSYASGGTYEQYF	TGTGCCAGCAGTTACGCTAGCGGGGGCACCTACGAGCAGTACTTC
TRBV30	.	many	TRBJ1-1	CACVNTEAFF	TGTGCCTGTGTGAACACTGAAGCTTTCTTT
TRBV12-3/TRBV12-4	.	.	TRBJ2-1	CASGDLGRNNEQFF	TGTGCCAGCGGCGACCTGGGGCGGAACAATGAGCAGTTCTTC
TRBV6-1	.	few	TRBJ2-2	CASKGWRATGELFF	TGTGCCAGCAAGGGCTGGCGCGCGACCGGGGAGCTGTTTTTT